This T cell receptor (beta chain) originates from a study of metastatic and nonmetastatic thyroid tumors (dated by TCRdb to 2019 to 2021). At the level of the whole study: Repertoires from peripheral blood and from tumor or nodule tissue samples of malignant and benign thyroid patients were compared. Overall study results and their limits: TCR beta diversity was reported as significantly higher in malignant tumors than in benign nodules, in both blood and tumor samples.

Library preparation employed PCR. TCRdb records Illumina HiSeq 4000 as the sequencer. High-throughput sequencing was used to profile the TCR beta-chain CDR3 region of every patient. Per the authors' processing: CDR3 differences across clinicopathological groups were used to build a classifier for discriminating distant-metastatic papillary thyroid cancer patients. To measure repertoire diversity the researchers used the Shannon index, while the Morisita-Horn index served to gauge how similar the tumor and blood repertoires were. The public reads were quality trimmed at Q25 with fastp and then assembled into clones with MiXCR by TCRdb, keeping productive beta chains. These V and J calls rely on TCRdb rather than the paper's analysis. The sample table contains tens of thousands of clones; only one count was recorded for 15% to 20% of them. The ten largest clones take up roughly a tenth of the sample.

From its cysteine to its phenylalanine, the CDR3 spans 14 amino acids. Left in the record is the CDR3 DNA by itself, 42 bases read in frame from the first base. For CDR1 and CDR2, the germline V gene (reference sequence) lists LNHDA and SQIVND. V is trimmed back by 4 bases and J by 4 bases, and the junction contains 4 bases that no gene match accounts for. Many counts were recorded for this clone. Its antigen target is currently unknown. Base quality data are lacking; no much larger clone is found one base away. No patient had received any treatment before thyroid surgery. Patient clinical samples collected from 2012 to 2018 were retrospectively analysed using T-cell receptor beta sequencing.

The clonotype was recovered from a male donor with papillary thyroid cancer or a benign thyroid nodule (not recorded which). Some clones in this sample may be carry-over from other donors' samples. The specimen was blood. In this chain, TRBV19 is recombined with TRBJ2-3, with 8 bases aligning to TRBD1. The sequence in DNA is TGTGCCAGTAGTACCTTGACAGGGGCAGATACGCAGTATTTT. Its translation reads: CASSTLTGADTQYF. Beyond the CDR3, the reference TRBV19 and TRBJ2-3 genes provide the residues; the full variable domain reads: DGGITQSPKYLFRKEGQNVTLSCEQNLNHDAMYWYRQDPGQGLRLIYYSQIVNDFQKGDIAEGYSVSREKKESFPLTVTSAQKNPTAFYLCASSTLTGADTQYFGPGTRLTVL.